This T cell receptor (beta chain) was sequenced in a study of beta chain features in type 1 diabetes. Study results and limitations: Type 1 diabetes patients had TCRB CDR3s that were shorter (moderately but significantly so) in all four CD4+ subsets.

The CDR3 covers 16 residues. Per the germline V gene, CDR1 is SSHAT and CDR2 is FNYEAQ (reference sequence). Expressed TCRB transcripts were sequenced after all isolated RNA was converted to cDNA. Method: immunoSEQ multiplex PCR; TCRdb's copy keeps in-frame clones and lacks some. The data hold some 160,000 clones, with approximately 8.8% observed a single time. Remarks on this clone: Its antigen remains unknown. One junction end disagrees with the germline gene, perhaps due to a read error.

What was sequenced was central memory CD4+ T cells from blood. The receptor was derived from a young woman with type 1 diabetes. The genes are TRBV7-7 and TRBJ2-1, with 7 positions matching TRBD1. Here the CDR3 reads CASSLTRDSSYNEQFF. In nucleotides, the CDR3 is TGTGCTAGCAGCTTAACCCGGGACAGCTCCTACAATGAGCAGTTCTTC.